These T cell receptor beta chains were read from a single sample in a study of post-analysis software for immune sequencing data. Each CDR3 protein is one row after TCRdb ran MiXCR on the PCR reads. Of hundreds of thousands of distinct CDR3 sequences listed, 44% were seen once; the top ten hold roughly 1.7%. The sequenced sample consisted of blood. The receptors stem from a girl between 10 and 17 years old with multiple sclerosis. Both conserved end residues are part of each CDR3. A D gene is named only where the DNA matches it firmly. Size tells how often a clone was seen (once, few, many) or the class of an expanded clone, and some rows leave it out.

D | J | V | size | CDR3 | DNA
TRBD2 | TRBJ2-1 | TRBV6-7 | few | CASSYTLSIIPGLRGTTFNEQFF | TGTGCCAGCAGTTACACCCTATCAATAATACCGGGACTTCGAGGGACTACATTCAATGAGCAGTTCTTC
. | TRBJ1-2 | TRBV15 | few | CATSRGGAGGYTF | TGTGCCACCAGCAGAGGGGGAGCCGGGGGGTACACCTTC
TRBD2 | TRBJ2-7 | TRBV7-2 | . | CASSFRTSGGYEQYF | TGTGCCAGCAGCTTCCGGACTAGCGGGGGTTACGAGCAGTACTTC
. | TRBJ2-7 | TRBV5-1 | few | CASSTRDKDEQYF | TGCGCCAGCAGCACCAGGGATAAGGACGAGCAGTACTTC
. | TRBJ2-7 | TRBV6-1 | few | CASGQYEQYF | TGTGCCAGCGGACAGTACGAGCAGTACTTC
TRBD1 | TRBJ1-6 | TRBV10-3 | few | CAISESKGQGLSPLHF | TGTGCCATCAGTGAGTCGAAGGGACAGGGACTTTCACCCCTCCACTTT
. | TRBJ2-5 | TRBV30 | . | CAWSGGFQETQYF | TGTGCCTGGAGTGGGGGCTTCCAAGAGACCCAGTACTTC
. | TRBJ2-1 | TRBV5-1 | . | CASGTVNEQFF | TGCGCCAGTGGGACTGTAAATGAGCAGTTCTTC
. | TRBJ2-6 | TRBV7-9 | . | CASSLDRTSSGANVLTF | TGTGCCAGCAGCTTGGACAGAACCAGCTCTGGGGCCAACGTCCTGACTTTC
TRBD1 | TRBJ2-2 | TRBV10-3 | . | CAILNGQGPKAGELFF | TGTGCCATCCTGAACGGACAGGGGCCAAAAGCCGGGGAGCTGTTTTTT
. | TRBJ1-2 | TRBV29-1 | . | CSVDDLGIDLGYTF | TGCAGCGTTGACGACCTGGGGATCGATCTTGGCTACACCTTC
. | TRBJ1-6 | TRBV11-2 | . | CASSFDGPGPLHF | TGTGCCAGCAGCTTCGACGGGCCTGGACCCCTCCACTTT
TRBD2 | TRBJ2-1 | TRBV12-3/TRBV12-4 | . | CASRTGGPLDEQFF | TGTGCCAGCAGGACGGGGGGGCCTCTCGATGAGCAGTTCTTC
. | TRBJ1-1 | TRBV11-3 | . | CASSGGTAFF | TGTGCCAGCAGCGGGGGGACGGCTTTCTTT
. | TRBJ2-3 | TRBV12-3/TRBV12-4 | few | CASSLAQLGTQYF | TGTGCCAGCAGTTTAGCGCAGTTAGGTACGCAGTATTTT
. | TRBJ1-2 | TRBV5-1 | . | CASSLIGAGGYTF | TGCGCCAGCAGCTTGATAGGGGCGGGAGGCTACACCTTC
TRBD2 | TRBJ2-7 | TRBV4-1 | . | CASSQDKTSGSYEQYF | TGCGCCAGCAGCCAAGATAAAACTAGCGGATCCTACGAGCAGTACTTC
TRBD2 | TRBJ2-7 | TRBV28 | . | CASSPWALLAGNSYEQYF | TGTGCCAGCAGTCCGTGGGCCCTCCTAGCGGGGAACTCCTACGAGCAGTACTTC
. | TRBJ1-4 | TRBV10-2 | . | CASSGLGGVNEKLFF | TGCGCCAGCAGTGGGCTAGGGGGGGTTAATGAAAAACTGTTTTTT
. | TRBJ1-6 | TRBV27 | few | CASSPVGAPLHF | TGTGCCAGCAGTCCAGTCGGGGCACCCCTCCACTTT
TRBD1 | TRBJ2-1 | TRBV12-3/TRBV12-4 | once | CASSGQGMGYNEQFF | TGTGCCAGCAGTGGACAGGGGATGGGCTACAATGAGCAGTTCTTC
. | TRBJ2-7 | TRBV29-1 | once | CSVGEPGEQYF | TGCAGCGTTGGAGAACCGGGTGAGCAGTACTTC
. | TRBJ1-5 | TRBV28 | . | CASRANGVGSKQPQHF | TGTGCCAGCAGAGCAAATGGGGTAGGTAGTAAACAGCCCCAGCATTTT
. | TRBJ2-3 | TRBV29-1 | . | CSVEGGQRDTQYF | TGCAGCGTTGAGGGGGGGCAAAGAGATACGCAGTATTTT
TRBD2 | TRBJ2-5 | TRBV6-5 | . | CAGSYGLAGDETQYF | TGTGCCGGCAGTTACGGACTAGCGGGAGATGAGACCCAGTACTTC
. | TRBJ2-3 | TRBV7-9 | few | CASSFRDANEDTQYF | TGTGCCAGCAGCTTCAGGGACGCCAACGAGGATACGCAGTATTTT
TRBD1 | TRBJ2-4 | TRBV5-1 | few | CASTPPPGQGQNIQYF | TGCGCCAGCACTCCTCCTCCGGGACAGGGACAAAACATTCAGTACTTC
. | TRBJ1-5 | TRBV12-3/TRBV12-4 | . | CASSSEGGSNQPQHF | TGTGCCAGCAGTTCGGAGGGGGGTAGCAATCAGCCCCAGCATTTT
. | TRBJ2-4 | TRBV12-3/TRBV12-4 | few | CASSDGRGLAKNIQYF | TGTGCCAGCAGTGACGGAAGGGGACTAGCCAAAAACATTCAGTACTTC
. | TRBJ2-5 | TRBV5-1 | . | CASSPMRDGETQYF | TGCGCCAGCAGCCCAATGAGGGATGGGGAGACCCAGTACTTC
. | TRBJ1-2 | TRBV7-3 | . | CASSFSPASNYGYTF | TGTGCCAGCAGCTTCTCCCCCGCTTCTAACTATGGCTACACCTTC
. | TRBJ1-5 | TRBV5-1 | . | CASSVQGDQPQHF | TGCGCCAGCAGCGTACAGGGAGATCAGCCCCAGCATTTT
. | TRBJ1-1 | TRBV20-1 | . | CSALGPTGGTEAFF | TGCAGTGCTTTAGGACCCACGGGGGGCACTGAAGCTTTCTTT
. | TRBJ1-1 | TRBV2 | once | CASSESALNTEAFF | TGTGCCAGCAGTGAATCGGCCTTGAACACTGAAGCTTTCTTT
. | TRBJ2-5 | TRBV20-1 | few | CARSWGETQYF | TGCGCTAGGAGTTGGGGCGAGACCCAGTACTTC